The source of this T cell receptor beta chain is a study of cytomegalovirus exposure and HLA in healthy donors (dated by TCRdb to between 2016 and 2019). For the study in its entirety: According to an earlier analysis of several hundred of the donors, about 180 million T cells yielded 90 million to 140 million unique TCR beta sequences and approximately 280 Gb of sequence data. Approximately 300 gigabases of sequencing data and around 85 million unique TCR sequences made up an early release that covered nearly 650 HLA-typed donors. Among the roughly 380 genotyped donors, around 79% belonged to the genetic ancestry cluster associated with self-reported Caucasian donors. The study aimed to test whether cataloging public T cell receptors could reveal signatures of past pathogen exposure. The T cell repertoires of some 700 subjects were profiled by immunosequencing and related to cytomegalovirus serostatus. Along with the approximately 600-subject first cohort, a separate validation cohort of over a hundred different subjects was used. High-throughput TCR immunosequencing, statistical association of individual TCRs with disease status, and machine learning were combined to predict cytomegalovirus infection status. A later analysis re-analyzed previously published TCR beta repertoires from approximately 670 donors and added high-resolution HLA genotyping to study TCR occurrence patterns. Rather than using new phenotypic data, the later analysis identified candidate immune exposures from TCR beta sequences and from how often those sequences occurred across donors. In an earlier analysis of more than 550 of the donors, high-throughput TCR beta sequencing was used to judge whether each TCR beta V gene segment behaved as functional or pseudogenic. Donor age, sex, ethnicity and CMV serostatus were collected together with the repertoire data. Genome-wide SNP genotypes for about three fifths of the 666 donors were used in a later genetic analysis, which treated that subset as a discovery cohort. Every repertoire in the discovery cohort had been generated on one and the same sequencing platform. Class I and class II HLA loci were covered by the typing at four-digit resolution. The number of donors typed differed by locus, with 629-630 for A, B, C, DRB1 and DQB1, around 500 for DQA1, 606 for DPA1, and some 470 for DPB1. Roughly 5 DR-DQ haplotypes were handled as single units for association and clustering, since linkage in the cohort was strong. Across some 400 genotyped donors of the cohort, an average of about 220,000 unique TCR beta nucleotide sequences per donor were sequenced, and 15% to 20% of those sequences were non-productive.

Here is what the overall study found, with its caveats: The cohort was sequenced for TCR beta chains only, and without alpha or paired-chain data the features that could be detected were limited. Several of the top co-occurrence clusters appeared to be linked to parvovirus B19, influenza, CMV and Epstein-Barr virus, according to a later analysis. It was suggested by the authors that the approach could potentially be generalized to other disease states and immunological phenotypes. Immune exposure information for the cohort was limited to CMV serostatus. Linkage disequilibrium might explain the correlated functional status among segregating V segments, but an unknown experimental factor could not be ruled out. Strong co-occurrence of HLA alleles, especially DR and DQ, made assigning TCR associations to individual alleles difficult. In a later analysis, over 15,000 TCR beta sequences were associated with specific HLA alleles at a false discovery rate of 0.05. A cluster of highly shared sequence variants was judged likely to represent a technical artifact of the sequencing pipeline. An association between a missense DCLRE1C variant and V-gene and J-gene trimming of TCR beta chains was found in a later genetic analysis and replicated in an independent cohort. Broadly in line with IMGT annotations, most TCR beta V segments showed up in productive rearrangements about 90% or about 30% of the time in an earlier analysis of about 500 of the donors. A later analysis found that most CMV-associated TCR beta chains appeared HLA-restricted, with HLA associations seemingly driven largely by CMV exposure. Some IMGT-functional V segments, including TRBV6-2 and TRBV6-3, could not be told apart with the 87-base-pair reads, so those segments were excluded. In a later analysis, HLA-associated TCR beta chains were found to be more clonally expanded and to have lower generation probabilities than equally common non-associated chains. Because HLA typing was missing for some donors at each locus, association tests included only the typed subset. According to a later analysis, TCR association rates differed among HLA loci, with DRB1 alleles showing the most associated TCRs and HLA-C alleles showing the fewest. The classifier was reported to diagnose cytomegalovirus status with high specificity and sensitivity in both the original cohort and the validation cohort. In a later genetic analysis, fewer N-insertions in productive TCRs were reported among donors in an Asian-associated ancestry cluster than the roughly 700-donor mean. Sequencing depth was assumed to be roughly uniform across donors in the presence/absence analyses, though that assumption may not hold. Over 15 rarely observed V segments, including chromosome 9 orphons, were excluded from the earlier analysis of several hundred of the donors because counts were too low. Most TCR sequences were seen in very few donors, while some public TCRs were found in many individuals. In the study, 164 TCR beta chains were listed as associated with cytomegalovirus. A further reported finding was that TCR beta sequences accurately predicted the HLA-A and HLA-B alleles for most subjects in the first cohort. In vitro tests confirmed that a few of the cytomegalovirus-associated TCR beta chains recognize cytomegalovirus antigens.

In regard to this clone: No antigen is known for it.

V and J lose 7 bases and 0 bases, and a span of 13 bases separates them. The germline V gene encodes CDR1 MDHEN and CDR2 SYDVKM. The CDR3 numbers 15 residues from cysteine through phenylalanine. The sequence is cut down to CDR3 DNA, 45 bases in frame from base 1. The method behind the library was the immunoSEQ multiplex PCR assay. For the multiplex PCR, a mixture combining 60 forward primers for TCR Vbeta segments and 13 reverse primers for TCR Jbeta segments was used. A multiplex PCR assay on genomic DNA amplified the CDR3 region of rearranged TCR beta genes. On the Illumina HiSeq System, the amplified TCR beta libraries were sequenced as 87-base-pair reads. The authors processed their data as follows. Across the 600 to 700 repertoires, a later analysis counted approximately 83 million unique TCR beta chains, some 11 million of which were shared by at least two donors. To remove PCR and sequencing errors, raw reads were error-corrected and collapsed into unique sequences using a nearest-neighbor algorithm that merged closely related sequences. To assign V, D and J gene segments, CDR3 sequences were aligned to IMGT reference sequences. For a sequence to be retained, a match of at least six nucleotides was required to both a V gene segment and a J gene segment. Rearrangements were classified as productive when the CDR3 lacked stop codons and remained in frame with V and J, and all other rearrangements were classified as non-productive. CDR3 was defined by IMGT convention, running from the second conserved V-encoded cysteine to the conserved J-encoded phenylalanine. The earlier analysis of 500 to 600 of the donors excluded sequences that lacked an unambiguous match to a single V gene segment. In an earlier analysis of approximately 610 of the donors, V segments were called functional above 56.7% productive rearrangements and were called segregating when the between-donor standard deviation exceeded 5%. A statistical classification framework was built to diagnose cytomegalovirus status from the catalog of TCR beta chain sequences. V and J gene assignment, in a later analysis, came from comparing TCR nucleotide sequences with IMGT/GENE-DB human TR gene sequences. A later analysis assigned CDR3 sequences and most-parsimonious VDJ recombination scenarios with the TCRdist pipeline. In a later analysis, every TCR beta chain was defined by the combination of its CDR3 amino acid sequence and its V-gene family, and reads without a unique V-gene family were dropped. In a later analysis, around 600 highly shared, low-generation-probability nucleotide sequences were removed to address suspected cross-contamination and a sequencing artifact. A later analysis calculated a clonal expansion index for each public chain from normalized within-repertoire ranks of inferred template counts. In a later analysis, generation probabilities were computed with a VDJ recombination model fitted to out-of-frame rearrangements, and the resulting probabilities were checked against IGoR. In a later analysis, hypergeometric tests were used to score TCR-TCR, TCR-HLA and TCR-CMV co-occurrence, with a repertoire-size bias correction applied to TCR pairs. In a later analysis, false discovery rates were estimated by permuting HLA or CMV assignments 20 times. In a later analysis, co-occurring TCRs were grouped using DBSCAN, with TCRdist sequence similarity added in when clustering inside HLA-allele-positive subsets. Repertoires with fewer than 30,000 or more than 120,000 public chains were left out of co-occurrence clustering, as were five repertoires with anomalous nucleotide sharing. Not all clones reach the TCRdb copy of this immuneACCESS table, which keeps in-frame sequences only. Checked studies attribute under half of the gap to unresolved V genes and leave the rest unexplained. V, J and clone size were drawn from that table, and D and trimming were deduced from the DNA. The sample's table lists a count of about 200,000 clones. The ten largest clones represent roughly 1.2% of the sample.

In total, roughly 670 healthy bone marrow donors made up the cohort. All cohort members were sampled while nominally healthy, although unrecorded immune exposures were likely present. The donor tested CMV seropositive, placing the donor among the 290 or so seropositive members of the cohort. A peripheral blood sample was provided by each donor, and peripheral blood mononuclear cells were used for TCR beta sequencing. Genomic DNA was extracted from the blood cell samples with the Qiagen DNeasy Blood Extraction Kit. This receptor was obtained from a girl aged 2 to 9 in good health and CMV-seropositive. Specimen: PBMCs. The rearranged chain carries TRBV28 and TRBJ2-4; confidence is insufficient to name the D gene. The CDR3 is CASNPRGVAKNIQYF. The DNA reads as follows: TGTGCCAGCAACCCTCGAGGAGTAGCCAAAAACATTCAGTACTTC.